A selection of T cell receptor beta chains follows, all from one sample in a study of T cell responses to AZD1222 COVID-19 vaccine. This table comes from immunoSEQ multiplex PCR, and its TCRdb copy is limited to in-frame clones, with some not included. Here the sample spans 150,000 or so clones, about 90% being singletons. Sequenced here: peripheral blood, sampled 28 days after the second AZD1222 dose. The receptors were sampled from an adult who received the AZD1222 COVID-19 vaccine. CDR3s leave out the opening cysteine and the closing phenylalanine or tryptophan.

J gene: TRBJ2-5
V gene: TRBV3-1/TRBV3-2
CDR3 protein: ASSPAFGTGGFETQY

J gene: TRBJ1-5
V gene: TRBV11-2
CDR3 protein: ASSLGQGANQPQH

J gene: TRBJ1-6
V gene: TRBV3-1/TRBV3-2
CDR3 protein: ASSHPGGNSPLH

J gene: TRBJ1-5
V gene: TRBV28
CDR3 protein: ASSLTGTGQPQH

J gene: TRBJ1-2
V gene: TRBV7-2
CDR3 protein: ASSSQGLYGYT

J gene: TRBJ2-7
V gene: TRBV6-5
CDR3 protein: AVLGGPYEQY

J gene: TRBJ2-7
V gene: TRBV6-5
CDR3 protein: ASTMGVHSSYEQY

J gene: TRBJ1-5
V gene: TRBV7-2
CDR3 protein: ASSPGQFKVDQPQH

J gene: TRBJ2-1
V gene: TRBV18
CDR3 protein: ASSPSREDEQF

J gene: TRBJ2-7
V gene: TRBV5-4
CDR3 protein: ASSLTGFDEQY

J gene: TRBJ1-6
V gene: TRBV28
CDR3 protein: ASSPLIYNSPLH

J gene: TRBJ2-1
V gene: TRBV7-3
CDR3 protein: ASSNRVGNEQF

J gene: TRBJ1-2
V gene: TRBV28
CDR3 protein: ASSSVRFANYGYT

J gene: TRBJ1-2
V gene: TRBV7-2
CDR3 protein: ASSSDQGADGYT

J gene: TRBJ1-1
V gene: TRBV10-3
CDR3 protein: AILAGEDTEAF

J gene: TRBJ2-1
V gene: TRBV29-1
CDR3 protein: SVPAPLAYNEQF

J gene: TRBJ2-1
V gene: TRBV30
CDR3 protein: AWRKTGANSF

J gene: TRBJ2-1
V gene: TRBV7-2
CDR3 protein: ASSLLAGGPRNEQF

J gene: TRBJ1-6
V gene: TRBV5-5
CDR3 protein: ASSRIGSGGSYNSPLH

J gene: TRBJ2-7
V gene: TRBV27
CDR3 protein: ASSRQGTVSIAGLYEQY

J gene: TRBJ2-1
V gene: TRBV7-2
CDR3 protein: ASSSRTSVNEQF

J gene: TRBJ1-6
V gene: TRBV6-2/TRBV6-3
CDR3 protein: ASSYGGSYNSPLH

J gene: TRBJ1-3
V gene: TRBV6-1
CDR3 protein: ASSLQGSGNTIY

J gene: TRBJ1-1
V gene: TRBV19
CDR3 protein: ASSIFVKVGMNTEAF

J gene: TRBJ1-1
V gene: TRBV28
CDR3 protein: ASSVLRGHTEAF

J gene: TRBJ1-5
V gene: TRBV30
CDR3 protein: AWSVDSNQPQH

J gene: TRBJ2-1
V gene: TRBV7-8
CDR3 protein: ASSIPGTLNEQF

J gene: TRBJ2-1
V gene: TRBV7-8
CDR3 protein: ASTLGGSVDEQF

J gene: TRBJ1-2
V gene: TRBV27
CDR3 protein: ASGDRRTYGYT

J gene: TRBJ1-5
V gene: TRBV27
CDR3 protein: ASSFGIGTGRENQPQH

J gene: TRBJ2-5
V gene: TRBV6-6
CDR3 protein: ASSYSGSQETQY

J gene: TRBJ1-4
V gene: TRBV12-3/TRBV12-4
CDR3 protein: ASSLGGNEKLF

J gene: TRBJ2-2
V gene: TRBV5-1
CDR3 protein: ASSREPSAIELF

J gene: TRBJ1-5
V gene: TRBV6-1
CDR3 protein: ASSEARGQRDNQPQH

J gene: TRBJ1-6
V gene: TRBV7-8
CDR3 protein: ASRETGGESPLH

J gene: TRBJ1-6
V gene: TRBV28
CDR3 protein: ATRPGYNSPLH

J gene: TRBJ2-2
V gene: TRBV4-3
CDR3 protein: ASSRLRGSNTGELF

J gene: TRBJ2-7
V gene: TRBV28
CDR3 protein: ASRGGTSGYEQY

J gene: TRBJ2-3
V gene: TRBV4-3
CDR3 protein: ASSQGVQQTQY

J gene: TRBJ2-3
V gene: TRBV6-4
CDR3 protein: ASPPRSGRITGTDTQY

J gene: TRBJ2-1
V gene: TRBV6-4
CDR3 protein: ASPRLAGNNEQF